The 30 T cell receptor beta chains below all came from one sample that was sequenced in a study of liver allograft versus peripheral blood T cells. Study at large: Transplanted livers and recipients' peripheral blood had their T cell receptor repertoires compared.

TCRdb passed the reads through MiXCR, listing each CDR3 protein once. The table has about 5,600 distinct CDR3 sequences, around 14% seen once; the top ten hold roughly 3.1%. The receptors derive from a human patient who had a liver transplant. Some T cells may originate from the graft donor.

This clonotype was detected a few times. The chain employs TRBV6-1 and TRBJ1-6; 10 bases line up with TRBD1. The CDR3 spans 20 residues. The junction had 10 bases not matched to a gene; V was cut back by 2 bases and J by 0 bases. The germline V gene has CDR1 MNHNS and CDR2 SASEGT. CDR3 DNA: TGTGCCAGCAGTGAAAGTTCCGGGACAGGGGTTAGCTCCTATAATTCACCCCTCCACTTT. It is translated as CASSESSGTGVSSYNSPLHF.

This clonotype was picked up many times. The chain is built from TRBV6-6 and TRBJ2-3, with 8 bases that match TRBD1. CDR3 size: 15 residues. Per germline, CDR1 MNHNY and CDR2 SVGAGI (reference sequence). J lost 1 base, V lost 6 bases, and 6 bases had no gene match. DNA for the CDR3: TGTGCCAGCAGACAGACAGGGGTGGGCACAGATACGCAGTATTTT. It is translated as CASRQTGVGTDTQYF.

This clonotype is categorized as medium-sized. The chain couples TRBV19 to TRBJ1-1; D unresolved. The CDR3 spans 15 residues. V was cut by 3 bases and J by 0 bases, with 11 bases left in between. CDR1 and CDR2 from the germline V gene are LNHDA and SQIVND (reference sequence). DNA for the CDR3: TGTGCCAGTAGTATCGGTCGGGCGTTGAACACTGAAGCTTTCTTT. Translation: CASSIGRALNTEAFF.

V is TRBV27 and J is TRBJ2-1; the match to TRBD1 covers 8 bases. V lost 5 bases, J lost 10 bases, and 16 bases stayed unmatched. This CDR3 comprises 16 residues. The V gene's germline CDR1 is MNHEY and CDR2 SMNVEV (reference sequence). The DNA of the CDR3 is TGTGCCAGCAGTCCCCAGGGGGCGACACTCGGCGGGGAGCAGTTCTTC. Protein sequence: CASSPQGATLGGEQFF.

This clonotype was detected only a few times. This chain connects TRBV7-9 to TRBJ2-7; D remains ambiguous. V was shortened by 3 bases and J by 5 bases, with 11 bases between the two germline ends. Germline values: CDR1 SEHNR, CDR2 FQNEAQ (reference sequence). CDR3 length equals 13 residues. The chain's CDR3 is CASSFEWSDEQYF. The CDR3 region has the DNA TGTGCCAGCAGCTTTGAGTGGTCCGACGAGCAGTACTTC.

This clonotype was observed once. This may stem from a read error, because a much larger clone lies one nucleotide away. The DNA of the CDR3 is TGTGCCACCAGTGTTAAACTGTTTTTT. Its protein product is CATSVKLFF. The genes are TRBV24-1 and TRBJ1-4; D is uncertain. Trimming cost V 5 bases and J 11 bases, with 2 bases left between them. This CDR3 region has 9 residues. Germline CDR1 reads KGHDR; CDR2 reads SFDVKD.

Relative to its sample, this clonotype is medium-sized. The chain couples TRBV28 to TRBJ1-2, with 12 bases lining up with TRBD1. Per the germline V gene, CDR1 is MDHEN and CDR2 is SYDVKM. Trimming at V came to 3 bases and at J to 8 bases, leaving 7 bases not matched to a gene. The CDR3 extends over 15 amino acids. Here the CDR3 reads CASSFDSGTGGGYTF. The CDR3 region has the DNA TGTGCCAGCAGTTTTGATTCCGGGACAGGGGGCGGCTACACCTTC.

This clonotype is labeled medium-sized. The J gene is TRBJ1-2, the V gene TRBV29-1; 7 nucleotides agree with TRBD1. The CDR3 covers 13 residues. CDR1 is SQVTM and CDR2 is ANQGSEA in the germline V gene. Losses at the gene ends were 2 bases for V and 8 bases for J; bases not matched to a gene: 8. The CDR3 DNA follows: TGCAGCGTTGAAAAACAGGGGATTGACGGCTACACCTTC. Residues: CSVEKQGIDGYTF.

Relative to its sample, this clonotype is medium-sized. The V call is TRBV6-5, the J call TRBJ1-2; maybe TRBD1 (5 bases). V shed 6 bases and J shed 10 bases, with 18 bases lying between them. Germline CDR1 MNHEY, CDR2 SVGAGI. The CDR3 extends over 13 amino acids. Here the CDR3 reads CASRQGRLGAYTF. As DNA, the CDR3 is TGTGCCAGCAGGCAGGGACGGCTCGGCGCCTACACCTTC.

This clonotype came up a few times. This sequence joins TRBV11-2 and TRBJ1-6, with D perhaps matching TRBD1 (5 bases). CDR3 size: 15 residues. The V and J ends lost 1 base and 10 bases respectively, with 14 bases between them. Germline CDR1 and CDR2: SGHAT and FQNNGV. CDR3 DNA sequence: TGTGCCAGCAGCTTAGTTAGGTCAGGGAGGTCACCCCTCCACTTT. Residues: CASSLVRSGRSPLHF.

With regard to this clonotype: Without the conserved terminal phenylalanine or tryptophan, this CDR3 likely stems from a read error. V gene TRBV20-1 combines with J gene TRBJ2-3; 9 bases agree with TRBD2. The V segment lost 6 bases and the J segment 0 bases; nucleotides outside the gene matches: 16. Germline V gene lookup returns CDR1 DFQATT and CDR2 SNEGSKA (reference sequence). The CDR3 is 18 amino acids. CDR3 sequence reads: CSAASMTSGSASTDTQYS. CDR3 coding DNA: TGCAGTGCCGCTTCAATGACTAGCGGAAGTGCTAGCACAGATACGCAGTATTCT.

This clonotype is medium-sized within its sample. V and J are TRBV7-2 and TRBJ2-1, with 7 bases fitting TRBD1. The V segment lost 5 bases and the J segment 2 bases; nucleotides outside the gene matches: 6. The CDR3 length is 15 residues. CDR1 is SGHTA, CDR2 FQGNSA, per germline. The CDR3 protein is CASSRGQEAYNEQFF. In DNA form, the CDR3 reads TGTGCCAGCAGCCGTGGACAGGAGGCCTACAATGAGCAGTTCTTC.

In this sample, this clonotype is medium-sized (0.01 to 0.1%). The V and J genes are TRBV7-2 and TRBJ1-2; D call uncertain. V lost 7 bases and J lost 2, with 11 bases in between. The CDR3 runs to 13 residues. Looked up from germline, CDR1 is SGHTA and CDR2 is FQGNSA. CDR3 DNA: TGTGCCAGCACGCTACAGCTGAACTATGGCTACACCTTC. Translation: CASTLQLNYGYTF. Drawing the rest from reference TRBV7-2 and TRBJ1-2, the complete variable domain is GAGVSQSPSNKVTEKGKDVELRCDPISGHTALYWYRQSLGQGLEFLIYFQGNSAPDKSGLPSDRFSAERTGGSVSTLTIQRTQQEDSAVYLCASTLQLNYGYTFGSGTRLTVV.

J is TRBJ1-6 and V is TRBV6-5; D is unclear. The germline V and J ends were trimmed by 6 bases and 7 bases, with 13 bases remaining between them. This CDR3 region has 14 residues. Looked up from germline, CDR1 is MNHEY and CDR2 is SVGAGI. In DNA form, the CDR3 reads TGTGCCAGCAGGTCCGGGATAGGCAATTCACCCCTCCACTTT. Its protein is CASRSGIGNSPLHF.

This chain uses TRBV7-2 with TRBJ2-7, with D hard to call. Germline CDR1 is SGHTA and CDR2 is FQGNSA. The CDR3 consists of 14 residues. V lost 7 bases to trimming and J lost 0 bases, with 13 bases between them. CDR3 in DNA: TGTGCCAGCAACTCTCCGGGCCTCTCCTACGAGCAGTACTTC. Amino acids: CASNSPGLSYEQYF. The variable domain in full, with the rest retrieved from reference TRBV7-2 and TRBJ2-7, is GAGVSQSPSNKVTEKGKDVELRCDPISGHTALYWYRQSLGQGLEFLIYFQGNSAPDKSGLPSDRFSAERTGGSVSTLTIQRTQQEDSAVYLCASNSPGLSYEQYFGPGTRLTVT.

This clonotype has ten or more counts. CDR3 nucleotide sequence: TGTGCCAGCAGCCCTGGGATAAACTATGGCTACACCTTC. Its translation: CASSPGINYGYTF. The chain is built from TRBV14 and TRBJ1-2, with no clear D. The CDR3 has 13 residues. CDR1 and CDR2 from the germline V gene are SGHDN and FVKESK. Trimming stripped 4 bases from V and 2 bases from J, with 8 bases between.

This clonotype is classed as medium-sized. The chain's CDR3 is CASSLMGGGGNTIYF. CDR3 in DNA: TGTGCCAGCAGCTTAATGGGGGGTGGTGGAAACACCATATATTTT. The genes are TRBV7-3 and TRBJ1-3; D might be TRBD1 (5 bases). The CDR3 extends over 15 amino acids. Germline loops: CDR1 SGHTA, CDR2 FQGTGA. The germline V and J ends were trimmed by 1 base and 3 bases, with 10 bases remaining between them. Looking up the rest from reference TRBV7-3 and TRBJ1-3 gives the full variable domain: GAGVSQTPSNKVTEKGKYVELRCDPISGHTALYWYRQSLGQGPEFLIYFQGTGAADDSGLPNDRFFAVRPEGSVSTLKIQRTERGDSAVYLCASSLMGGGGNTIYFGEGSWLTVV.

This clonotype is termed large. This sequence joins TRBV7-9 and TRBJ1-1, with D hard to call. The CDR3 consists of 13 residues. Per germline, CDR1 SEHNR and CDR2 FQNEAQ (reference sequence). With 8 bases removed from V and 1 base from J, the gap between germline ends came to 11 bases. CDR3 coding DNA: TGTGCCAGCCGAGGACGGGGGAACACTGAAGCTTTCTTT. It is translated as CASRGRGNTEAFF.

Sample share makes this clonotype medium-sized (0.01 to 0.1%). CDR3 amino acids: CASSPDPGQGPYEQYF. CDR3 nucleotide sequence: TGTGCCAGCAGTCCGGACCCGGGACAGGGTCCCTACGAGCAGTACTTC. The chain uses TRBV28 and TRBJ2-7; 9 nucleotides align to TRBD1. The length of the CDR3 is 16 residues. J lost 2 bases, V lost 5 bases, and 10 bases had no gene match. Germline V gene data show CDR1 as MDHEN and CDR2 as SYDVKM.

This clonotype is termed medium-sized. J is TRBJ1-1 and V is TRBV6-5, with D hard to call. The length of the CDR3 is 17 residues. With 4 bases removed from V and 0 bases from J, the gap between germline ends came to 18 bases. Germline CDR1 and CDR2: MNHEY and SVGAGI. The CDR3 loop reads CASSFVRNSELNTEAFF. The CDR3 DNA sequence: TGTGCCAGCAGTTTCGTACGGAACAGCGAACTGAACACTGAAGCTTTCTTT.

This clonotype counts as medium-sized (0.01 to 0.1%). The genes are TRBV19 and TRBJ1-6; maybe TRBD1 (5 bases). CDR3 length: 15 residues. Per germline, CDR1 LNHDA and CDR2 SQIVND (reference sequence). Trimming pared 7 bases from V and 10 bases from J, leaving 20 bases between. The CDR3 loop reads CASKPQGATGSPLHF. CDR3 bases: TGTGCCAGTAAGCCTCAGGGCGCCACGGGATCACCCCTCCACTTT.

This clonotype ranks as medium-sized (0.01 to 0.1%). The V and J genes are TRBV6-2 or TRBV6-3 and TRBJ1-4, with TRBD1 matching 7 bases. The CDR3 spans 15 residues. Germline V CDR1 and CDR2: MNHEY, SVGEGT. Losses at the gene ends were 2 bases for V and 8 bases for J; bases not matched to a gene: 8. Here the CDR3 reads CASSYRRQGGEKLFF. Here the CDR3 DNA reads TGTGCCAGCAGTTACAGGCGACAGGGTGGCGAAAAACTGTTTTTT.

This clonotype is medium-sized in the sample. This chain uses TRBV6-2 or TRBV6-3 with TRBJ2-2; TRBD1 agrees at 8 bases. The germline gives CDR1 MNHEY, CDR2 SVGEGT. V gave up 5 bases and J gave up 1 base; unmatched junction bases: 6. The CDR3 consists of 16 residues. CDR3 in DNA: TGTGCCAGCAGTCCCCCCGGGACAGGGAACACCGGGGAGCTGTTTTTT. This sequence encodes CASSPPGTGNTGELFF.

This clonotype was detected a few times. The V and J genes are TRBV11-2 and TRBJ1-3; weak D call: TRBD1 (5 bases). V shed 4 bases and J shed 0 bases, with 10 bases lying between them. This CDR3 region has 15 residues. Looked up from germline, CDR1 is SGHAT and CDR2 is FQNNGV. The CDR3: CASSSGTDSGNTIYF. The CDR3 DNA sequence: TGTGCCAGCAGCTCCGGGACCGACTCTGGAAACACCATATATTTT. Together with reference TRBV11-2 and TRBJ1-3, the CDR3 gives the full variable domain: EAGVAQSPRYKIIEKRQSVAFWCNPISGHATLYWYQQILGQGPKLLIQFQNNGVVDDSQLPKDRFSAERLKGVDSTLKIQPAKLEDSAVYLCASSSGTDSGNTIYFGEGSWLTVV.

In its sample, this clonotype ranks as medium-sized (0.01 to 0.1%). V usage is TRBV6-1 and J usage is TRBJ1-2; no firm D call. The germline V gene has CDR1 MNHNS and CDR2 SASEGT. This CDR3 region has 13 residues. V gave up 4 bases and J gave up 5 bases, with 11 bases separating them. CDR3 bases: TGTGCCAGCAGTGTGGCAGATGAATATGGCTACACCTTC. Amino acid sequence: CASSVADEYGYTF.

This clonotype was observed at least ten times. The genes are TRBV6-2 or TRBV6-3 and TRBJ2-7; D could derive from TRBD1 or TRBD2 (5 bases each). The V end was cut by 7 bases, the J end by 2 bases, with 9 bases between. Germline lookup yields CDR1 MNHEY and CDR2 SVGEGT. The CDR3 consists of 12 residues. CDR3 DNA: TGTGCCAGCAACCTGGGGGCCTACGAGCAGTACTTC. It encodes CASNLGAYEQYF.

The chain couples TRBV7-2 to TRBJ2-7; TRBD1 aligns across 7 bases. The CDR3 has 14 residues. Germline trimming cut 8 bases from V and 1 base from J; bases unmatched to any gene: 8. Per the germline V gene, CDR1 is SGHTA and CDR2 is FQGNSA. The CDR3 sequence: CASSYGTVSYEQYF. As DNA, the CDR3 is TGTGCCAGCTCCTACGGGACAGTATCCTACGAGCAGTACTTC.

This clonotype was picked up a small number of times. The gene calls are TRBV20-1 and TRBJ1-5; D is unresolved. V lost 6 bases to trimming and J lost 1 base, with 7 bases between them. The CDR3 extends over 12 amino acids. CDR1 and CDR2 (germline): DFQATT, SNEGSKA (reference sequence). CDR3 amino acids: CSAIKSNQPQHF. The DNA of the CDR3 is TGCAGTGCCATAAAAAGCAATCAGCCCCAGCATTTT.

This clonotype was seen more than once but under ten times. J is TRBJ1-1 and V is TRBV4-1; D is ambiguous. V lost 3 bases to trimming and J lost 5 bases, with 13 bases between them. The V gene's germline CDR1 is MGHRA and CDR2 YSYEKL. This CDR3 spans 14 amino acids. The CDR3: CASSQIRVGTEAFF. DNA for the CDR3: TGCGCCAGCAGCCAGATCCGTGTGGGAACTGAAGCTTTCTTT.

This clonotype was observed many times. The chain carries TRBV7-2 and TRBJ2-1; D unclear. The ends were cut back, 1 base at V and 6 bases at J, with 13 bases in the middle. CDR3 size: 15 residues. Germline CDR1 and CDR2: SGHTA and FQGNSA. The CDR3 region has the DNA TGTGCCAGCAGCTTAGGGTCGGGTGCTAGCAATGAGCAGTTCTTC. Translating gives CASSLGSGASNEQFF.